The 28 T cell receptor beta chains below all came from one sample that was sequenced in a study of beta chain features in type 1 diabetes. Reverse transcribing all isolated RNA meant expressed TCRB transcripts were sequenced. TCRdb's copy holds only in-frame clones and misses some; the assay was immunoSEQ multiplex PCR. Of under 90,000 clones in the sample, 25% to 35% were seen once. The sequenced sample consisted of stem cell memory CD4+ T cells from blood. Source of these receptors: a woman between 18 and 29 years old in good health.

The chain uses TRBV7-2 and TRBJ1-6; the D is unclear. With 5 bases removed from V and 6 bases from J, the gap between germline ends came to 8 bases. Germline assignment: CDR1 SGHTA and CDR2 FQGNSA. This CDR3 region has 13 residues. CDR3 sequence (DNA): TGTGCCAGCAGCCCTACGTCTAATTCACCCCTCCACTTT. It codes for CASSPTSNSPLHF.

This clone was counted a single time. The chain joins TRBV19 to TRBJ2-2; 8 bases agree with TRBD1. The germline V gene encodes CDR1 LNHDA and CDR2 SQIVND (reference sequence). This CDR3 is built from 14 residues. The V gene end was trimmed by 6 bases and the J gene end by 1 base; junction bases not matched to a gene: 1. The CDR3 is CASRGTGNTGELFF. The CDR3 coding sequence is TGTGCCAGTAGGGGGACAGGGAACACCGGGGAGCTGTTTTTT.

A few counts support this clone. V gene TRBV7-6 combines with J gene TRBJ2-7; TRBD2 matches 8 bases. J lost 1 base, V lost 5 bases, and 7 bases had no gene match. Germline-derived CDR1 and CDR2 are SGHVS and FNYEAQ. This CDR3 has 15 amino acids. In nucleotides, the CDR3 is TGTGCCAGCAGCCCTCGCGGGGGGCGATCCTACGAGCAGTACTTC. This gives the protein CASSPRGGRSYEQYF.

The gene calls are TRBV30 and TRBJ1-4; D perhaps matches TRBD1 (5 bases). V dropped 5 bases and J dropped 4 bases, with 11 bases sitting between them. The CDR3 is 13 amino acids. Per germline, CDR1 GTSNPN and CDR2 SVGIG (reference sequence). DNA for the CDR3: TGTGCCTGGGGACGCCAGGGTAATGAAAAACTGTTTTTT. Protein: CAWGRQGNEKLFF.

The chain recombines TRBV15 with TRBJ2-5; weak D call: TRBD2 (6 bases). Between the trimmed V and J ends, which lost 4 bases and 2 bases, there was a span of 17 bases. Germline CDR1 LNHNV, CDR2 YYDKDF (reference sequence). The CDR3 consists of 16 residues. The CDR3 protein is CATSTPGTVRQETQYF. The CDR3 nucleotides read TGTGCCACCAGCACTCCCGGGACTGTGCGACAAGAGACCCAGTACTTC.

V is TRBV2 and J is TRBJ2-7, with 12 bases aligning to TRBD2. The CDR3 contains 14 residues. Germline lookup yields CDR1 SNHLY and CDR2 FYNNEI. With 8 bases clipped from V and 1 base from J, the junction kept 3 bases outside the gene matches. The CDR3 region is CASGLAGLSYEQYF. The CDR3 DNA follows: TGTGCCAGCGGACTAGCGGGGCTATCCTACGAGCAGTACTTC.

This clone has a handful of counts. The rearrangement uses TRBV11-2 and TRBJ2-7; 8 nucleotides match TRBD1. Germline V gives CDR1 SGHAT, CDR2 FQNNGV. The length of the CDR3 is 13 residues. Losses at the gene ends were 5 bases for V and 5 bases for J; bases not matched to a gene: 5. The CDR3 DNA follows: TGTGCCAGCAGCCTGGACAGGGCGAACGAGCAGTACTTC. The encoded protein is CASSLDRANEQYF. The variable domain in full, completed from reference TRBV11-2 and TRBJ2-7, reads EAGVAQSPRYKIIEKRQSVAFWCNPISGHATLYWYQQILGQGPKLLIQFQNNGVVDDSQLPKDRFSAERLKGVDSTLKIQPAKLEDSAVYLCASSLDRANEQYFGPGTRLTVT.

The V and J genes are TRBV10-3 and TRBJ2-3; D might be TRBD1 (5 bases). Germline V gene lookup returns CDR1 ENHRY and CDR2 SYGVKD. This CDR3 contains 12 residues. Deletions cut 2 bases from V and 7 bases from J, with 7 bases between. In DNA, the CDR3 is TGTGCCATCAGTGAGGACAGAAATACGCAGTATTTT. It yields the protein CAISEDRNTQYF.

J is TRBJ1-5 and V is TRBV18, with 7 bases identical to TRBD1. V dropped 8 bases and J dropped 5; count of bases not matched to a gene: 6. The CDR3 loop spans 13 amino acids. Germline values: CDR1 KGHSH, CDR2 LQKENI. CDR3 in amino acids: CASRNQGDQPQHF. The CDR3 DNA sequence: TGTGCCAGCCGTAATCAGGGGGATCAGCCCCAGCATTTT.

This clone was detected only a few times. The chain has TRBV30 and TRBJ1-2; TRBD1 aligns across 11 bases. CDR3 length equals 13 residues. After removal of 3 bases from V and 14 bases from J, the junction contained 11 bases not matched to a gene. Germline V gene sequence: CDR1 GTSNPN, CDR2 SVGIG (reference sequence). Here the CDR3 reads CAWSLGTGGYSTF. The CDR3 nucleotides are TGTGCCTGGAGCCTAGGGACAGGGGGTTATTCTACCTTC.

The chain links TRBV11-2 to TRBJ2-7; a possible D gene is TRBD1 (6 bases). The length of the CDR3 is 14 residues. The V and J ends lost 2 bases and 3 bases respectively, with 11 bases between them. Germline CDR1 SGHAT, CDR2 FQNNGV. Written as DNA, the CDR3 is TGTGCCAGCAGCTTAATGGGACATTTCTACGAGCAGTACTTC. This translates into CASSLMGHFYEQYF.

This clone has only a few counts. This chain joins TRBV4-3 and TRBJ2-7; TRBD2 is a possible D gene (5 bases). There are 11 residues in the CDR3. CDR1 LGHNA and CDR2 YSLEER come from the germline V gene. The V end was cut by 2 bases, the J end by 6 bases, with 5 bases between. The CDR3, as DNA: TGCGCCAGCAGCCAACGGGGCGAGCAGTACTTC. Its protein product is CASSQRGEQYF.

The V and J genes are TRBV11-1 and TRBJ2-1; 7 nucleotides line up with TRBD1. Germline loops: CDR1 SGHAT, CDR2 FQDESV (reference sequence). V was clipped by 4 bases and J by 0 bases; unmatched bases: 3. The CDR3 covers 15 residues. CDR3 protein: CASSSRQGSYNEQFF. Here the CDR3 DNA reads TGTGCCAGCAGCTCTCGACAGGGCTCCTACAATGAGCAGTTCTTC. Full variable domain (outside the CDR3, taken from reference TRBV11-1 and TRBJ2-1): EAEVAQSPRYKITEKSQAVAFWCDPISGHATLYWYRQILGQGPELLVQFQDESVVDDSQLPKDRFSAERLKGVDSTLKIQPAELGDSAMYLCASSSRQGSYNEQFFGPGTRLTVL.

V is TRBV2 and J is TRBJ2-3; possibly TRBD2 for D (7 bases). CDR1 is SNHLY and CDR2 is FYNNEI in the germline V gene. V gave up 8 bases and J gave up 2 bases, with 14 bases separating them. The CDR3 length is 14 residues. DNA for the CDR3: TGTGCCAGCTGCGCGGGGGCCCCCACAGATACGCAGTATTTT. Translating it yields CASCAGAPTDTQYF.

This clone was observed a handful of times. The chain has TRBV7-6 and TRBJ2-7; D is perhaps TRBD1 (6 bases). Between the trimmed V and J ends, which lost 2 bases and 3 bases, there was a span of 20 bases. Germline CDR1 reads SGHVS; CDR2 reads FNYEAQ. CDR3 size: 17 residues. In nucleotides, the CDR3 is TGTGCCAGCAGCTTACGCGCGACAGGTCTAGGTATCTACGAGCAGTACTTC. Protein: CASSLRATGLGIYEQYF.

This clone was observed once. V usage is TRBV11-3 and J usage is TRBJ2-1; 9 nucleotides agree with TRBD2. The germline V gene encodes CDR1 SGHNT and CDR2 YENEEA. This CDR3 has 14 residues. After removal of 4 bases from V and 5 bases from J, the junction contained 3 bases not matched to a gene. The CDR3 DNA reads TGTGCCAGCAGCTCTAGCGGGGTGAACAATGAGCAGTTCTTC. This codes for CASSSSGVNNEQFF.

This clone was seen a few times. The chain couples TRBV15 to TRBJ1-5; D call uncertain. Trimming stripped 0 bases from V and 0 bases from J, with 6 bases between. This CDR3 region has 15 residues. The germline gives CDR1 LNHNV, CDR2 YYDKDF (reference sequence). CDR3 coding DNA: TGTGCCACCAGCAGAGACAACTTTAGCAATCAGCCCCAGCATTTT. Its protein product is CATSRDNFSNQPQHF.

J is TRBJ2-1 and V is TRBV4-1, with 9 bases that match TRBD1. After removal of 4 bases from V and 1 base from J, the junction contained 8 bases not matched to a gene. The CDR3 is 17 amino acids. Looked up from germline, CDR1 is MGHRA and CDR2 is YSYEKL. The CDR3 here is CASSRGQGPTSYNEQFF. The CDR3 region has the DNA TGCGCCAGCAGCCGAGGACAGGGGCCAACATCCTACAATGAGCAGTTCTTC.

This clone has more than one count but fewer than ten. The chain combines TRBV5-8 with TRBJ1-2; D call uncertain. The germline CDR1 and CDR2 sequences are SGHTS and YDEGEE. The CDR3 is 14 amino acids. The germline V and J ends were trimmed by 0 bases and 1 base, with 7 bases remaining between them. The CDR3 region has the DNA TGTGCCAGCAGCTTGGAGCGCAATAACTATGGCTACACCTTC. The encoded protein is CASSLERNNYGYTF.

This clone was detected only a few times. V is TRBV15 and J is TRBJ2-3; D is perhaps TRBD1 (5 bases). Germline V gives CDR1 LNHNV, CDR2 YYDKDF (reference sequence). The CDR3 totals 17 residues. Trimming cost V 5 bases and J 2 bases, with 20 bases left between them. The CDR3: CATSLKRQGSSTDTQYF. CDR3 nucleotide sequence: TGTGCCACCAGCCTAAAAAGGCAGGGATCATCCACAGATACGCAGTATTTT.

This rearrangement joins TRBV6-1 to TRBJ1-1; 10 bases fit TRBD1. Looked up from germline, CDR1 is MNHNS and CDR2 is SASEGT. J was trimmed by 7 bases and V by 7 bases; bases with no gene match: 6. The CDR3 is made up of 13 amino acids. The CDR3 DNA follows: TGTGCCAGCAATAGGGACAGGGGATATGAAGCTTTCTTT. It is translated as CASNRDRGYEAFF.

V is TRBV30 and J is TRBJ2-1, with TRBD2 matching 7 bases. With V trimmed by 1 base and J by 0 bases, 3 bases remained unmatched. The CDR3 spans 15 residues. Germline V CDR1 and CDR2: GTSNPN, SVGIG (reference sequence). The CDR3 region has the DNA TGTGCCTGGAGTGGGGCGGGAGCCTCCTACAATGAGCAGTTCTTC. It encodes CAWSGAGASYNEQFF.

The chain joins TRBV5-6 to TRBJ2-3; 7 bases are shared with TRBD1. The CDR3 has 14 residues. V trimming: 2 bases; J trimming: 0 bases; junction bases outside the gene matches: 0. Germline lookup yields CDR1 SGHDT and CDR2 YYEEEE. The CDR3: CASSLQGSTDTQYF. In DNA, the CDR3 is TGTGCCAGCAGCTTACAGGGGAGCACAGATACGCAGTATTTT.

This clone was seen a handful of times. This sample also contains other DNA sequences that code for the same CDR3. The rearrangement joins TRBV5-1 to TRBJ1-1; 12 nucleotides match TRBD1. The CDR3 is 17 amino acids. The germline V gene has CDR1 SGHRS and CDR2 YFSETQ. The J segment lost 5 bases and the V segment lost 2 bases, leaving 10 bases of the junction unmatched. The CDR3 region has the DNA TGCGCCAGCAGCTTTTCCACTCCGGGACAGGGGGCGACTGAAGCTTTCTTT. It yields the protein CASSFSTPGQGATEAFF. The complete variable domain, with remaining parts taken from reference TRBV5-1 and TRBJ1-1, reads KAGVTQTPRYLIKTRGQQVTLSCSPISGHRSVSWYQQTPGQGLQFLFEYFSETQRNKGNFPGRFSGRQFSNSRSEMNVSTLELGDSALYLCASSFSTPGQGATEAFFGQGTRLTVV.

This clone was counted between two and nine times. V is TRBV25-1 and J is TRBJ1-2, with TRBD1 matching over 7 bases. The CDR3 contains 15 residues. The germline CDR1 and CDR2 sequences are MGHDK and SYGVNS. Losses at the gene ends were 2 bases for V and 7 bases for J; bases not matched to a gene: 10. The CDR3 DNA reads TGTGCCAGCAGTGAAAAGGAGGAGGGGGCTTCTGGCTACACCTTC. The encoded protein is CASSEKEEGASGYTF.

Only a few counts were recorded for this clone. This sequence joins TRBV7-2 and TRBJ2-6, with D tentatively TRBD2 (7 bases). From germline, CDR1 is SGHTA and CDR2 FQGNSA. The V gene lost 6 bases and the J gene lost 0 bases, with 12 bases spanning the gap. The CDR3 extends over 16 amino acids. The CDR3 is CASRGGGSSGANVLTF. The CDR3 nucleotides read TGTGCCAGCAGGGGCGGGGGCTCCTCTGGGGCCAACGTCCTGACTTTC.

In its sample, this clone was seen a few times. The chain carries TRBV2 and TRBJ1-1; the D gene is possibly TRBD1 (5 bases). This CDR3 region has 14 residues. Germline V CDR1 and CDR2: SNHLY, FYNNEI. Trimming left V 1 base short and J 1 base short, with 7 bases between. CDR3 region: CASSEETENTEAFF. In nucleotides, the CDR3 is TGTGCCAGCAGTGAAGAGACAGAGAACACTGAAGCTTTCTTT.

This clone has more than one count but fewer than ten. The chain carries TRBV5-1 and TRBJ2-7; 11 bases match TRBD2. The CDR3 is made up of 14 amino acids. Germline V gene sequence: CDR1 SGHRS, CDR2 YFSETQ. The V and J ends lost 2 bases and 4 bases, in that order; junction bases with no gene match: 2. The CDR3 region has the DNA TGCGCCAGCAGCTTAGGGACTAGCGGATACGAGCAGTACTTC. This encodes CASSLGTSGYEQYF.